This T cell receptor (beta chain) was recovered during a study of tumor and adjacent non-tumor tissue in lung cancer. As to this clonotype: The antigen remains unidentified. An end of the junction does not agree with germline; a read error may underlie this.

Three rounds of nested PCR, following a modified ARM-PCR protocol, produced the TCRbeta library. One entry per CDR3 protein, called by TCRdb with MiXCR from the multiplex PCR reads. The table includes about 110,000 distinct CDR3 sequences, about 87% detected once. No cell sorting was done before RNA was extracted from the tissue. Germline CDR1 WSHSY, CDR2 SAAADI. The CDR3 covers 13 residues. General observations from the study: TCR diversity was significantly greater in tumor than normal lung tissue. Top 100 clones took a larger repertoire share in normal lung.

The clonotype comes from a man between 65 and 85 years old with non-small cell lung cancer. Material: lung tumor tissue. The chain couples TRBV10-2 to TRBJ1-2; D is ambiguous. The CDR3 nucleotides are TGCGCCAGCAATGAGTTTACAGAGGGTGGCTGCACCTTC. As protein: CASNEFTEGGCTF.